This TCR beta chain was sequenced during a study of shared clonotypes between healthy human individuals. Once extracted for a subset, genomic DNA was divided evenly among several immunoSEQ plates. As processed by the authors: Owing to the provision of junction-only sequences devoid of quality scores by immunoSEQ, filtering differed. Measured with immunoSEQ multiplex PCR; TCRdb has only the in-frame clones, and not every one. The V and J calls and clone size were taken over from that table, and D and trimming were inferred from the DNA. Altogether about 380,000 clones are present, around 96% being singletons, with the ten largest covering 0.32%. About this clone itself: The same CDR3 arises from other DNA sequences in this sample as well.

The V gene lost 0 bases and the J gene lost 1 base, with 6 bases spanning the gap. The CDR3 has 14 residues. Germline CDR1 and CDR2: SGHNT and YYREEE (reference sequence). The V and J genes are TRBV5-4 and TRBJ2-3, with D possibly TRBD2 on 6 matching bases. This receptor was identified in a man aged 30 to 45 in good health. Sequenced material: memory CD8+ T cells sorted from blood. Subset of the sample: CD45RO+ cells pooled with CCR7-negative TemRA cells. CDR3 loop: CASSLAGGTDTQYF. The CDR3 DNA follows: TGTGCCAGCAGCTTGGCGGGGGGCACAGATACGCAGTATTTT.